The T cell receptor (beta chain) under discussion was sequenced for a study of beta chain features in type 1 diabetes. Across the study: The examined sorted cells totaled fewer than 140 million across samples. Findings and limits, study-wide: When Type 1 diabetes patients were examined, their TCRB CDR3s proved moderately but significantly shorter in all four CD4+ subsets. Overrepresentation of cells with high TCR expression could result from cDNA sequencing. Whatever favoring of shorter templates PCR might show would apply equally to patients and controls.

Turning to this clone: Its antigen is still unknown.

Unmatched junction bases numbered 6, after V lost 0 bases and J lost 5 bases. Looked up from germline, CDR1 is LNHDA and CDR2 is SQIVND (reference sequence). The CDR3 totals 16 residues. Isolated RNA was reverse transcribed in full, so expressed TCRB transcripts were sequenced. Here immunoSEQ multiplex PCR was the method, and the copy in TCRdb shows in-frame clones only, minus some. The sample shows 50,000 to 65,000 clones, 35% to 50% of them seen only once. Material for sequencing was Tregs from blood. The rearrangement joins TRBV19 to TRBJ2-1; TRBD2 agrees at 8 bases. This receptor was taken from a man younger than 45 with type 1 diabetes. CDR3 DNA sequence: TGTGCCAGTAGTATAGATTGGGGACTAGACCACAATGAGCAGTTCTTC. Amino acids: CASSIDWGLDHNEQFF. The full variable domain, its missing parts supplied by reference TRBV19 and TRBJ2-1, is DGGITQSPKYLFRKEGQNVTLSCEQNLNHDAMYWYRQDPGQGLRLIYYSQIVNDFQKGDIAEGYSVSREKKESFPLTVTSAQKNPTAFYLCASSIDWGLDHNEQFFGPGTRLTVL.